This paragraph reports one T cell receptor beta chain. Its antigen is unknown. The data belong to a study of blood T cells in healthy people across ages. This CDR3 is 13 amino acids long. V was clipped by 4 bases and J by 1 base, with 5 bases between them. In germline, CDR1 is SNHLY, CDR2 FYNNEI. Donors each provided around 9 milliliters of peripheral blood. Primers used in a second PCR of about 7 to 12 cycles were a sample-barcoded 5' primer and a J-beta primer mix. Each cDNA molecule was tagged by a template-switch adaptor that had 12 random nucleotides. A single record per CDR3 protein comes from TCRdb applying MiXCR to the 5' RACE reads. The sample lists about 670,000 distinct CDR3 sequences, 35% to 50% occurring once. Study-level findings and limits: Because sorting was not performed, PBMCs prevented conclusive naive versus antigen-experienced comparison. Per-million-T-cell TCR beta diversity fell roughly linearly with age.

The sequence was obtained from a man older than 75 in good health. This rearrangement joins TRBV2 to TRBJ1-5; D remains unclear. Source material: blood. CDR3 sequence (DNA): TGTGCCAGCAGTGGTTGGAGCAATCAGCCCCAGCATTTT. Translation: CASSGWSNQPQHF.